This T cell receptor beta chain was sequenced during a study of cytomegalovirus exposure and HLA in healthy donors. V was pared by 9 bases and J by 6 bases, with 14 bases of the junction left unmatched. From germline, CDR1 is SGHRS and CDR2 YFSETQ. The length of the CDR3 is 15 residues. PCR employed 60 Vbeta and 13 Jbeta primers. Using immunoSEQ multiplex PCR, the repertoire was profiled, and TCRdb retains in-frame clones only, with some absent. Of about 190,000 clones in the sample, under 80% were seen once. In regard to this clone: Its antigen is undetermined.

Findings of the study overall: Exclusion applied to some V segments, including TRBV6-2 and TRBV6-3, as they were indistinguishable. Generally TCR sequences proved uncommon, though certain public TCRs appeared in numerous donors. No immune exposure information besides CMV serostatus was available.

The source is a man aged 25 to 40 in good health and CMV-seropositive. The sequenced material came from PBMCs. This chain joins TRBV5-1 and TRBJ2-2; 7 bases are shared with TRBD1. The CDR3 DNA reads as TGCGCCACCACCCGGGGACAGTCGGTCGCCGGGGAGCTGTTTTTT. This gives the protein CATTRGQSVAGELFF.